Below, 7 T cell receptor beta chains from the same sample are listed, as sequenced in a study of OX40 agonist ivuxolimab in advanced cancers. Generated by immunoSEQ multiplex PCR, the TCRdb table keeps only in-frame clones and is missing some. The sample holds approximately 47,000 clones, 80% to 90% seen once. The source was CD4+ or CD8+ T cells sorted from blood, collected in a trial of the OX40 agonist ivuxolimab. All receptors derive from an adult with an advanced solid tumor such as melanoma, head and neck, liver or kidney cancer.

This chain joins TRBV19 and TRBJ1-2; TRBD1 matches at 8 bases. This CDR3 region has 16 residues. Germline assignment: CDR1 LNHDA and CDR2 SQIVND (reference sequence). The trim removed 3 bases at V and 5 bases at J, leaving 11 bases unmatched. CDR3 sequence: CASSIRSQGARYGYTF. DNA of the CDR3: TGTGCCAGTAGTATTCGGAGCCAGGGGGCTCGATATGGCTACACCTTC.

This CDR3 reads CATTLDRGQETQYF. CDR3 nucleotides: TGTGCCACCACCCTGGACAGGGGGCAAGAGACCCAGTACTTC. The chain employs TRBV15 and TRBJ2-5, with TRBD1 identical over 10 bases. Germline CDR1 reads LNHNV; CDR2 reads YYDKDF (reference sequence). Trimming cost V 7 bases and J 2 bases; bases outside gene matches: 4. The CDR3 contains 14 residues.

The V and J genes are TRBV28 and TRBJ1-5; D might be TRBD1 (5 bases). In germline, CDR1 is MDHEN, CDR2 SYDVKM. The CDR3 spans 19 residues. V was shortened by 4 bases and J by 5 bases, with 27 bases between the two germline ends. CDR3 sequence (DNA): TGTGCCAGCAGTTCTCCCTCCTCATTCGAGGGGATACGGCATCAGCCCCAGCATTTT. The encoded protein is CASSSPSSFEGIRHQPQHF.

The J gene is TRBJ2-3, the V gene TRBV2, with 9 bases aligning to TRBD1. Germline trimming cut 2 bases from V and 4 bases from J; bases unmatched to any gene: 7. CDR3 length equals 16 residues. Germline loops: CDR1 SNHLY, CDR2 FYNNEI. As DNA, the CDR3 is TGTGCCAGCAGTGAATGGGGGACAGGGATTCCAGATACGCAGTATTTT. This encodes CASSEWGTGIPDTQYF.

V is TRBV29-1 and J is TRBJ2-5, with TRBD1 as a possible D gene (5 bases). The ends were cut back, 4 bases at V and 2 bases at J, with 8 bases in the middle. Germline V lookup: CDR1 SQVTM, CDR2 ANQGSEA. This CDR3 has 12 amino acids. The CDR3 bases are TGCAGCGTTGGGACACAACAAGAGACCCAGTACTTC. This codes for CSVGTQQETQYF.

The CDR3: CASSLEGGEQFF. The CDR3, as DNA: TGTGCCAGCAGCTTAGAGGGGGGTGAGCAGTTCTTC. V is TRBV7-2 and J is TRBJ2-1, with D perhaps given as TRBD1 or TRBD2 (6 bases each). The ends were cut back, 1 base at V and 9 bases at J, with 7 bases in the middle. CDR1 SGHTA and CDR2 FQGNSA come from the germline V gene. The CDR3 sequence is 12 residues long. Combining the CDR3 with reference TRBV7-2 and TRBJ2-1 gives the whole variable domain GAGVSQSPSNKVTEKGKDVELRCDPISGHTALYWYRQSLGQGLEFLIYFQGNSAPDKSGLPSDRFSAERTGGSVSTLTIQRTQQEDSAVYLCASSLEGGEQFFGPGTRLTVL.

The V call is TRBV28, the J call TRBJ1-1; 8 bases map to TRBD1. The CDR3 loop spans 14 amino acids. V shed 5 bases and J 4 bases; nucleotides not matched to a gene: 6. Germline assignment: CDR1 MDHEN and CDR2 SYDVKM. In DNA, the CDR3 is TGTGCCAGCAGTAAGCCGGACAGGGTCACTGAAGCTTTCTTT. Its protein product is CASSKPDRVTEAFF.